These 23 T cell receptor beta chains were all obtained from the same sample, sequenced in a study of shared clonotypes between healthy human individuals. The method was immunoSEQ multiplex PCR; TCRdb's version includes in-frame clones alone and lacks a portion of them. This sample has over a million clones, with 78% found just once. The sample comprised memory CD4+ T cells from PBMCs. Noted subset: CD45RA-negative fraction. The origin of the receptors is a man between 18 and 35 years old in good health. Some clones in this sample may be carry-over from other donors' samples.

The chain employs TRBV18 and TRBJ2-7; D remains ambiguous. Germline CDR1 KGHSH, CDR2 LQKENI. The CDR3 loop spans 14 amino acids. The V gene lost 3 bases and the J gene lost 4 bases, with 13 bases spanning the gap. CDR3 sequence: CASSPSQVLYEQYF. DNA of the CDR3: TGTGCCAGCTCACCGAGCCAGGTACTATACGAGCAGTACTTC.

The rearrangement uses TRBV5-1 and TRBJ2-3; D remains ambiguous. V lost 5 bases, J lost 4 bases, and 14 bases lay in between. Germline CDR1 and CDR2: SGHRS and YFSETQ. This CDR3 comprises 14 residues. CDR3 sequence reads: CASSRFLESDTQYF. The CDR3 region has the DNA TGCGCCAGCAGTCGGTTTCTAGAGTCAGATACGCAGTATTTT.

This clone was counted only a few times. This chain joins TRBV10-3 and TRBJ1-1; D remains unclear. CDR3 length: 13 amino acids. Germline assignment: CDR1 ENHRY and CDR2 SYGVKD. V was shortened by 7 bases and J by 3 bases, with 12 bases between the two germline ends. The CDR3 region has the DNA TGTGCCATCACGGGAGGGTTGGACACTGAAGCTTTCTTT. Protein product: CAITGGLDTEAFF.

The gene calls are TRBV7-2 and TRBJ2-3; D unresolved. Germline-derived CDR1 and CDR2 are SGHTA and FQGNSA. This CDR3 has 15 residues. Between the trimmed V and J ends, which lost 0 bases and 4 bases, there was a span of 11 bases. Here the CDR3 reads CASSLALISADTQYF. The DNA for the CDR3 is TGTGCCAGCAGCTTAGCGCTAATTTCAGCAGATACGCAGTATTTT. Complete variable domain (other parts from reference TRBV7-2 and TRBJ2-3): GAGVSQSPSNKVTEKGKDVELRCDPISGHTALYWYRQSLGQGLEFLIYFQGNSAPDKSGLPSDRFSAERTGGSVSTLTIQRTQQEDSAVYLCASSLALISADTQYFGPGTRLTVL.

CDR3 amino acids: CASSSFWDITYEQYF. CDR3 in DNA: TGTGCCAGCAGTTCTTTTTGGGACATTACCTACGAGCAGTACTTC. The rearrangement links TRBV27 to TRBJ2-7; D might be TRBD1 (6 bases). CDR3 length: 15 amino acids. V lost 4 bases and J 2 bases, leaving 15 bases between the germline ends. CDR1 is MNHEY, CDR2 SMNVEV, per germline (reference sequence).

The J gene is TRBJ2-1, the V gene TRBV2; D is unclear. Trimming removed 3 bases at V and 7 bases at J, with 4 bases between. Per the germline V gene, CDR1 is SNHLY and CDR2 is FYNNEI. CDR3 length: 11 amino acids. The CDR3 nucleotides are TGTGCCAGCAGTGAGGGGAATGAGCAGTTCTTC. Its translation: CASSEGNEQFF.

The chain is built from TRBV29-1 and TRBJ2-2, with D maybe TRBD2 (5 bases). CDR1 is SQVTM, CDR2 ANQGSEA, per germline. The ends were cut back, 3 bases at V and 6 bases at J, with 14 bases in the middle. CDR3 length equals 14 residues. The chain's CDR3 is CSVDEGLRAGELFF. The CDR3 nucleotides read TGCAGCGTTGACGAGGGTTTAAGGGCCGGGGAGCTGTTTTTT.

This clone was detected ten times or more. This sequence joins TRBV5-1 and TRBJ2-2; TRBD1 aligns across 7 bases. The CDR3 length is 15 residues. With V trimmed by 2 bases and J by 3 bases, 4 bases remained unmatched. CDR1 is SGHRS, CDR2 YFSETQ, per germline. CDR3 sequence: CASSFKTGYTGELFF. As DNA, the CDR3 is TGCGCCAGCAGCTTTAAGACAGGGTACACCGGGGAGCTGTTTTTT.

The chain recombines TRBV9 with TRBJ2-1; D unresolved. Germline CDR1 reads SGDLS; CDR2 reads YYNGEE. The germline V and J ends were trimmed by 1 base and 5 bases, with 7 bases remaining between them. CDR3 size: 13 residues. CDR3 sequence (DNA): TGTGCCAGCAGCGTACGAGGAAACAATGAGCAGTTCTTC. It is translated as CASSVRGNNEQFF. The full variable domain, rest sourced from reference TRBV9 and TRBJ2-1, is DSGVTQTPKHLITATGQRVTLRCSPRSGDLSVYWYQQSLDQGLQFLIQYYNGEERAKGNILERFSAQQFPDLHSELNLSSLELGDSALYFCASSVRGNNEQFFGPGTRLTVL.

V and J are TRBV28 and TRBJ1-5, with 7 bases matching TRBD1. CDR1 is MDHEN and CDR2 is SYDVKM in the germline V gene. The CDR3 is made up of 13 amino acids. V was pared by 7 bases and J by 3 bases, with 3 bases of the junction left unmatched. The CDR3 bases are TGTGCCAGCATTGGGACAGACAATCAGCCCCAGCATTTT. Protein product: CASIGTDNQPQHF.

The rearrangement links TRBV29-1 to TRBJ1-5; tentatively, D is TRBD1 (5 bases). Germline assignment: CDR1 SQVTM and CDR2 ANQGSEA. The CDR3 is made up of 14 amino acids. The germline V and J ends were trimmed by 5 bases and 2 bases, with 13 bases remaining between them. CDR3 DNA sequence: TGCAGCGTTCTCGGGGGGGATCGCAATCAGCCCCAGCATTTT. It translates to CSVLGGDRNQPQHF.

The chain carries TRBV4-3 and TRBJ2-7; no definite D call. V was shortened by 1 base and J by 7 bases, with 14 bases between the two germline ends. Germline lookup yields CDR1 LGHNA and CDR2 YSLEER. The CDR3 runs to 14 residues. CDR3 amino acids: CASSQGADRFEQYF. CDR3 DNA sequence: TGCGCCAGCAGCCAAGGGGCAGATAGATTTGAGCAGTACTTC.

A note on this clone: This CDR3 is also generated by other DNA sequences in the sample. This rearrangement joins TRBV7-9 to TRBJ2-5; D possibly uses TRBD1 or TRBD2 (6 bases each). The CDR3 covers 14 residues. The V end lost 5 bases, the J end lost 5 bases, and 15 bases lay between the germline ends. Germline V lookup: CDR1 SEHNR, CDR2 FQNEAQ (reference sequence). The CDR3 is CASSPGGGRETQYF. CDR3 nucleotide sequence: TGTGCCAGCAGCCCTGGAGGGGGGCGGGAGACCCAGTACTTC. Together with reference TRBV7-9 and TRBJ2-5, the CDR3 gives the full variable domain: DTGVSQNPRHKITKRGQNVTFRCDPISEHNRLYWYRQTLGQGPEFLTYFQNEAQLEKSRLLSDRFSAERPKGSFSTLEIQRTEQGDSAMYLCASSPGGGRETQYFGPGTRLLVL.

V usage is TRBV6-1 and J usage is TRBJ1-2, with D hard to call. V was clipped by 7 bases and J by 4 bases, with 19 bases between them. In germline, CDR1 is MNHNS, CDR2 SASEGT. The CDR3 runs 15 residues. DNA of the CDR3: TGTGCCAGCATGCGGACGGGAGGTGTCACCTATGGCTACACCTTC. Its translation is CASMRTGGVTYGYTF.

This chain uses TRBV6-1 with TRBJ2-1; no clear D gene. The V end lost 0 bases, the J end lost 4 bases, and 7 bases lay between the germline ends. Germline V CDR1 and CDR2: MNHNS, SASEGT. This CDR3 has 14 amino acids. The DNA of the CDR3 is TGTGCCAGCAGTGAAGCGGGAAGGTACAATGAGCAGTTCTTC. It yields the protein CASSEAGRYNEQFF.

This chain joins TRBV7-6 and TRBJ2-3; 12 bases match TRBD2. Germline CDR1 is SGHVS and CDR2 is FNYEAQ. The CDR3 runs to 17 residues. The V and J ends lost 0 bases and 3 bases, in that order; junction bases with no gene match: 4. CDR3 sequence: CASSLAQTSGRTDTQYF. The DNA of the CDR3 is TGTGCCAGCAGCTTAGCCCAGACTAGCGGGAGAACAGATACGCAGTATTTT.

CDR3 bases: TGTGCCAGCAGCTTTACTAGCCGCGATACGCAGTATTTT. Translated: CASSFTSRDTQYF. The rearrangement joins TRBV7-3 to TRBJ2-3, with a tentative D call TRBD2 (6 bases). CDR1 SGHTA and CDR2 FQGTGA come from the germline V gene. The CDR3 runs 13 residues. Trimming shortened V by 3 bases and J by 6 bases, and 10 bases separated the two germline ends.

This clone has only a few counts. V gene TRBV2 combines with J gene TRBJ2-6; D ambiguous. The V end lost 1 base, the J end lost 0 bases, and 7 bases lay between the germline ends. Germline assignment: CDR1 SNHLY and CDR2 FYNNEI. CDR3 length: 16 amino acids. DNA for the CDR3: TGTGCCAGCAGTGAAGGAAGGTTCTCTGGGGCCAACGTCCTGACTTTC. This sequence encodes CASSEGRFSGANVLTF.

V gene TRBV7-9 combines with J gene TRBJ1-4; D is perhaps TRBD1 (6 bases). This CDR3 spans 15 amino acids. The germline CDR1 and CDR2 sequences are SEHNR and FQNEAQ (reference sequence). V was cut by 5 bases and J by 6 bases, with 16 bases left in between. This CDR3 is CASSAPGGRDEKLFF. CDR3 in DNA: TGTGCCAGCAGCGCCCCCGGGGGGCGGGATGAAAAACTGTTTTTT. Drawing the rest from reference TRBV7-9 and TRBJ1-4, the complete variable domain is DTGVSQNPRHKITKRGQNVTFRCDPISEHNRLYWYRQTLGQGPEFLTYFQNEAQLEKSRLLSDRFSAERPKGSFSTLEIQRTEQGDSAMYLCASSAPGGRDEKLFFGSGTQLSVL.

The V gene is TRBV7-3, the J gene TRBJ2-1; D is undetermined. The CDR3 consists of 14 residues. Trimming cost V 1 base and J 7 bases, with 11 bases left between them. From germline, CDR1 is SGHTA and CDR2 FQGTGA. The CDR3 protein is CASSLMTGLNEQFF. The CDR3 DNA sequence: TGTGCCAGCAGCTTAATGACGGGCTTGAATGAGCAGTTCTTC. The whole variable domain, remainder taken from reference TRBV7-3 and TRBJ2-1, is GAGVSQTPSNKVTEKGKYVELRCDPISGHTALYWYRQSLGQGPEFLIYFQGTGAADDSGLPNDRFFAVRPEGSVSTLKIQRTERGDSAVYLCASSLMTGLNEQFFGPGTRLTVL.

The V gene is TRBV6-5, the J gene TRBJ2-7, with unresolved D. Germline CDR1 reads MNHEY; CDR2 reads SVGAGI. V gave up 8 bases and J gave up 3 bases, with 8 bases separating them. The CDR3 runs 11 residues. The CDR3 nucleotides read TGTGCCAGCGGAGACTTCTACGAGCAGTACTTC. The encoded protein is CASGDFYEQYF.

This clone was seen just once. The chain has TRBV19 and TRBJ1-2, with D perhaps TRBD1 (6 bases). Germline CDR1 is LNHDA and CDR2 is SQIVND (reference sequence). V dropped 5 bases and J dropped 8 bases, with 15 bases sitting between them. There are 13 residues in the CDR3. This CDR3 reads CASSRQEVEGYTF. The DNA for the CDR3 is TGTGCCAGTAGTCGACAGGAGGTGGAAGGCTACACCTTC.

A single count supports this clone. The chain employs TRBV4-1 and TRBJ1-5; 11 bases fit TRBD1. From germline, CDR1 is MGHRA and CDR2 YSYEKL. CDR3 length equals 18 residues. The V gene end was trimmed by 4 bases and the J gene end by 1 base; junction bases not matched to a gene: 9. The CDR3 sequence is CASSPGTGGFLSNQPQHF. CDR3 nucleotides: TGCGCCAGCAGCCCCGGGACAGGGGGTTTTCTGAGCAATCAGCCCCAGCATTTT.